These 21 T cell receptor beta chains were all obtained from the same sample, sequenced in a study of T cell repertoires in cytomegalovirus infection (dated by TCRdb to between 2018 and 2021). The treatment or condition label corresponds to: in vitro stimulation with specific CMV peptide epitopes to enrich CMV-specific T cells. The antigens of these receptors remain unknown. Sequenced on an Illumina HiSeq 1500. TCRdb handled the public reads itself, with Q25 trimming in fastp and clone calling in MiXCR, and kept productive beta chains. Duplicate CDR3 protein sequences are folded into a single record with the most common DNA and genes. In this sample the table shows some 920,000 distinct CDR3 sequences, around 31% of which occur a single time. Over 11% of the sample rests with the top ten. Here the sequenced sample was cultured CD8+ T cells from PBMCs, taken from culture after CMV antigen stimulation. Source of these receptors: a human donor in good health (CMV status not recorded). Some clones in this sample may be carry-over from other donors' samples.

The rearrangement joins TRBV5-1 to TRBJ2-1, with a possible D match to TRBD2 (6 bases). The CDR3 has 15 amino acids. Looked up from germline, CDR1 is SGHRS and CDR2 is YFSETQ. The V gene lost 4 bases and the J gene lost 4 bases, with 15 bases spanning the gap. CDR3 protein: CASSQERVAYNEQFF. The CDR3 DNA sequence: TGCGCCAGCAGCCAGGAGCGGGTAGCTTACAATGAGCAGTTCTTC.

The rearrangement uses TRBV6-2 or TRBV6-3 and TRBJ2-1; 8 bases agree with TRBD2. The CDR3 covers 14 residues. Looked up from germline, CDR1 is MNHEY and CDR2 is SVGEGT. After removal of 3 bases from V and 5 bases from J, the junction contained 3 bases not matched to a gene. CDR3 residues: CASSYGGLDNEQFF. The CDR3 region has the DNA TGTGCCAGCAGTTATGGGGGACTAGACAATGAGCAGTTCTTC.

Here the CDR3 reads CASSARDRNTEAFF. The CDR3 DNA reads TGTGCCAGCAGCGCCAGGGACCGGAACACTGAAGCTTTCTTT. V is TRBV5-4 and J is TRBJ1-1; D perhaps matches TRBD1 (5 bases). V lost 4 bases, J lost 1 base, and 11 bases lay in between. Germline V gene lookup returns CDR1 SGHNT and CDR2 YYREEE (reference sequence). This CDR3 has 14 amino acids. Using reference TRBV5-4 and TRBJ1-1 for the parts outside the CDR3, the full variable domain is ETGVTQSPTHLIKTRGQQVTLRCSSQSGHNTVSWYQQALGQGPQFIFQYYREEENGRGNFPPRFSGLQFPNYSSELNVNALELDDSALYLCASSARDRNTEAFFGQGTRLTVV.

A few counts support this clonotype. The chain couples TRBV7-9 to TRBJ2-7; D is unresolved. CDR3 size: 13 residues. V was cut by 5 bases and J by 5 bases, with 13 bases left in between. Germline V lookup: CDR1 SEHNR, CDR2 FQNEAQ (reference sequence). The CDR3, as DNA: TGTGCCAGCAGCCCCAGCTCCGCCCACGAGCAGTACGTC. Encoded protein: CASSPSSAHEQYV.

The chain is built from TRBV25-1 and TRBJ2-7; 7 bases are shared with TRBD1. V shed 4 bases and J 1 base; nucleotides not matched to a gene: 13. The germline gives CDR1 MGHDK, CDR2 SYGVNS. The CDR3 loop spans 17 amino acids. CDR3 sequence reads: CASSVWAPGTESYEQYF. The DNA for the CDR3 is TGTGCCAGCAGTGTTTGGGCACCCGGGACAGAGTCCTACGAGCAGTACTTC.

This clonotype has just a few counts. This chain connects TRBV10-3 to TRBJ1-1, with TRBD1 as a possible D gene (6 bases). From germline, CDR1 is ENHRY and CDR2 SYGVKD. V lost 1 base and J 2 bases, leaving 14 bases between the germline ends. The CDR3 is 16 residues long. The DNA of the CDR3 is TGTGCCATCAGTGAGTTAGGTCTGGACAGTAACACTGAAGCTTTCTTT. Amino acid sequence: CAISELGLDSNTEAFF.

Many counts were recorded for this clonotype. The chain carries TRBV7-8 and TRBJ2-7; 10 nucleotides align to TRBD1. Germline V lookup: CDR1 SGHVS, CDR2 FQNEAQ. With 3 bases clipped from V and 3 bases from J, the junction kept 8 bases outside the gene matches. The CDR3 runs 16 residues. CDR3 amino acids: CASSLSGTGDRYEQYF. The CDR3 coding sequence is TGTGCCAGCAGCTTGTCCGGGACAGGGGATCGCTACGAGCAGTACTTC.

Regarding this clonotype: The junction departs from the called germline gene at one end, perhaps through a read error. This chain uses TRBV20-1 with TRBJ1-1, with D perhaps TRBD1 (6 bases). In germline, CDR1 is DFQATT, CDR2 SNEGSKA (reference sequence). The CDR3 contains 12 residues. CDR3: CSAPEGTPEAFF. CDR3 nucleotide sequence: TGTAGTGCGCCCGAGGGGACACCTGAAGCTTTCTTT.

The V and J genes are TRBV7-9 and TRBJ1-1; D is unresolved. Trimming stripped 6 bases from V and 3 bases from J, with 11 bases between. The germline gives CDR1 SEHNR, CDR2 FQNEAQ (reference sequence). CDR3 length equals 13 residues. CDR3 in amino acids: CASSPPDDTEAFF. CDR3 nucleotide sequence: TGTGCCAGCAGTCCTCCGGACGACACTGAAGCTTTCTTT. Variable domain in full (rest from reference TRBV7-9 and TRBJ1-1): DTGVSQNPRHKITKRGQNVTFRCDPISEHNRLYWYRQTLGQGPEFLTYFQNEAQLEKSRLLSDRFSAERPKGSFSTLEIQRTEQGDSAMYLCASSPPDDTEAFFGQGTRLTVV.

This clonotype appeared a few times. This chain joins TRBV19 and TRBJ1-2; possibly TRBD1 for D (5 bases). The CDR3 has 15 residues. V was pared by 3 bases and J by 4 bases, with 15 bases between. Per germline, CDR1 LNHDA and CDR2 SQIVND (reference sequence). CDR3 nucleotide sequence: TGTGCCAGTAGTATGGGGGTCGAAAGTGCCTATGGCTACACCTTC. Its protein is CASSMGVESAYGYTF. Looking up the rest from reference TRBV19 and TRBJ1-2 gives the full variable domain: DGGITQSPKYLFRKEGQNVTLSCEQNLNHDAMYWYRQDPGQGLRLIYYSQIVNDFQKGDIAEGYSVSREKKESFPLTVTSAQKNPTAFYLCASSMGVESAYGYTFGSGTRLTVV.

V usage is TRBV18 and J usage is TRBJ2-1; D remains unclear. CDR3 size: 12 residues. The ends were cut back, 0 bases at V and 8 bases at J, with 5 bases in the middle. Germline CDR1 and CDR2: KGHSH and LQKENI. In DNA, the CDR3 is TGTGCCAGCTCACCACCGGGGTATGAGCAGTTCTTC. Its protein product is CASSPPGYEQFF. Using reference TRBV18 and TRBJ2-1 for the parts outside the CDR3, the full variable domain is NAGVMQNPRHLVRRRGQEARLRCSPMKGHSHVYWYRQLPEEGLKFMVYLQKENIIDESGMPKERFSAEFPKEGPSILRIQQVVRGDSAAYFCASSPPGYEQFFGPGTRLTVL.

This clonotype was seen a few times. J is TRBJ2-7 and V is TRBV7-9; no definite D call. This CDR3 is built from 14 residues. Deletions cut 0 bases from V and 2 bases from J, with 8 bases between. CDR1 is SEHNR and CDR2 is FQNEAQ in the germline V gene (reference sequence). CDR3 protein: CASSLAGSAYEQYF. Here the CDR3 DNA reads TGTGCCAGCAGCTTAGCCGGAAGTGCCTACGAGCAGTACTTC.

The chain couples TRBV18 to TRBJ2-5; the match to TRBD1 covers 10 bases. Germline V CDR1 and CDR2: KGHSH, LQKENI. The V gene end was trimmed by 3 bases and the J gene end by 3 bases; junction bases not matched to a gene: 4. The CDR3 has 15 residues. The CDR3 sequence: CASSPGTGAKETQYF. CDR3 sequence (DNA): TGTGCCAGCTCACCCGGGACAGGGGCAAAAGAGACCCAGTACTTC.

The chain is built from TRBV11-2 and TRBJ1-2; 7 bases map to TRBD1. The V gene end was trimmed by 2 bases and the J gene end by 4 bases; junction bases not matched to a gene: 4. CDR3 length equals 14 residues. Germline V gene sequence: CDR1 SGHAT, CDR2 FQNNGV. The CDR3 bases are TGTGCCAGCAGCTTAACCGGGGACAGCTATGGCTACACCTTC. Translation gives CASSLTGDSYGYTF.

This clonotype was picked up many times. The rearrangement joins TRBV7-8 to TRBJ2-7; D possibly uses TRBD1 or TRBD2 (7 bases each). V was pared by 5 bases and J by 2 bases, with 16 bases between. This CDR3 comprises 15 residues. Germline V lookup: CDR1 SGHVS, CDR2 FQNEAQ. CDR3 residues: CASSARDSGTYEQYF. The CDR3 nucleotides are TGTGCCAGCAGCGCACGGGACAGCGGGACCTACGAGCAGTACTTC.

A few counts support this clonotype. This rearrangement joins TRBV11-2 to TRBJ1-2; TRBD1 might be the D (5 bases). The CDR3 totals 14 residues. Between the trimmed V and J ends, which lost 8 bases and 1 base, there was a span of 14 bases. Per the germline V gene, CDR1 is SGHAT and CDR2 is FQNNGV. The CDR3 loop is CASSKTGLNYGYTF. The CDR3 DNA reads TGTGCCAGCTCCAAAACGGGGCTTAACTATGGCTACACCTTC. Looking up the rest from reference TRBV11-2 and TRBJ1-2 gives the full variable domain: EAGVAQSPRYKIIEKRQSVAFWCNPISGHATLYWYQQILGQGPKLLIQFQNNGVVDDSQLPKDRFSAERLKGVDSTLKIQPAKLEDSAVYLCASSKTGLNYGYTFGSGTRLTVV.

This clonotype was counted at least ten times. This chain joins TRBV7-2 and TRBJ2-7; D is unresolved. The CDR3 totals 13 residues. Per the germline V gene, CDR1 is SGHTA and CDR2 is FQGNSA. V was clipped by 4 bases and J by 0 bases, with 7 bases between them. The CDR3, as DNA: TGTGCCAGCAGCTCCTACAGCTCCTACGAGCAGTACTTC. It codes for CASSSYSSYEQYF.

The chain is built from TRBV5-5 and TRBJ2-1; the D is unclear. V dropped 0 bases and J dropped 8 bases, with 12 bases sitting between them. The CDR3 is 14 amino acids. Germline V lookup: CDR1 SGHKS, CDR2 YYEKEE (reference sequence). The CDR3 sequence is CASSLANTLDEQFF. Written as DNA, the CDR3 is TGTGCCAGCAGCTTGGCCAACACCCTCGATGAGCAGTTCTTC.

The J gene is TRBJ1-1, the V gene TRBV29-1; the match to TRBD1 covers 7 bases. The CDR3 consists of 13 residues. The J segment lost 1 base and the V segment lost 8 bases, leaving 7 bases of the junction unmatched. Looked up from germline, CDR1 is SQVTM and CDR2 is ANQGSEA. The CDR3 here is CSFLGTENTEAFF. In DNA, the CDR3 is TGCAGCTTCCTAGGGACAGAGAACACTGAAGCTTTCTTT.

The chain is built from TRBV2 and TRBJ2-7; possibly TRBD1 for D (5 bases). CDR3 length equals 15 residues. Germline V gives CDR1 SNHLY, CDR2 FYNNEI. Trimming left V 2 bases short and J 3 bases short, with 14 bases between. DNA for the CDR3: TGTGCCAGCAGTGAACCCACAGGCAGCTACTACGAGCAGTACTTC. Translation: CASSEPTGSYYEQYF. The full variable domain, completed using reference TRBV2 and TRBJ2-7, is EPEVTQTPSHQVTQMGQEVILRCVPISNHLYFYWYRQILGQKVEFLVSFYNNEISEKSEIFDDQFSVERPDGSNFTLKIRSTKLEDSAMYFCASSEPTGSYYEQYFGPGTRLTVT.

This clonotype was seen only a few times. This CDR3 is CASRLPWNHEQFF. CDR3 nucleotide sequence: TGTGCCAGCAGACTCCCCTGGAATCATGAGCAGTTCTTC. The V call is TRBV12-3 or TRBV12-4, the J call TRBJ2-1, with no clear D. With 6 bases removed from V and 8 bases from J, the gap between germline ends came to 14 bases. This CDR3 has 13 residues.